The source of this TCR beta chain is a study of tumor-infiltrating lymphocytes in primary liver carcinoma. Study conclusions and caveats: Relative to tumor region pairs, the tumor-adjacent and tumor-blood pairs showed overlap that was lower.

With respect to this clonotype: Its antigen is not identified.

A primer matching the constant region was used to make TCR beta cDNA from approximately 0.55 ug of total RNA. Investigators got TCR beta libraries out of three nested multiplex PCR rounds, done with slightly modified ARM-PCR. PCR rounds one and two used TRBV1-TRBV30 forward primers with a C-beta reverse primer for 10 cycles each. A single record per CDR3 protein comes from TCRdb applying MiXCR to the multiplex PCR reads. The sample lists roughly 120,000 distinct CDR3 sequences, 60% to 80% seen once, with more than 7% in the top ten. The V gene lost 5 bases and the J gene lost 4 bases, with 5 bases spanning the gap. Germline lookup yields CDR1 MNHNS and CDR2 SASEGT. CDR3 length equals 12 residues. RNA and DNA were co-extracted from around 20-30 mg of unsorted bulk tissue.

The chain is built from TRBV6-1 and TRBJ2-2; D call uncertain. The sequenced material came from liver tumor tissue from sampling region 3. Subset indicated: tumor region T3, left-lateral pole. This receptor was taken from a woman in her sixties with primary liver carcinoma and hepatitis B virus infection. Here the CDR3 reads CASSSGTGELFF. CDR3 in DNA: TGTGCCAGCAGTTCGGGCACCGGGGAGCTGTTTTTT.